The 27 T cell receptor beta chains below all came from one sample that was sequenced in a study of Ad26.COV2.S vaccination and SARS-CoV-2 variants. Treatment defined: about 20 received Ad26.COV2.S at low or high dose, single or two shots; 5 received placebo; per-sample allocation not given. Collection of samples fell on day 63 after the first vaccine or placebo injection. TCRdb's table, derived via immunoSEQ multiplex PCR, lists solely in-frame clones and lacks some. The table has about 320,000 clones, 86% seen once. Sequencing was performed on peripheral blood, taken in a trial of Ad26.COV2.S vaccine versus placebo. These receptors all stem from a person between 18 and 59 years old who received the Ad26.COV2.S COVID-19 vaccine or a placebo.

The chain uses TRBV5-1 and TRBJ1-3, with D possibly being TRBD1 (5 bases). There are 14 residues in the CDR3. Deletions cut 7 bases from V and 0 bases from J, with 11 bases between. Per germline, CDR1 SGHRS and CDR2 YFSETQ. The CDR3 region is CASGPGLSGNTIYF. The CDR3 nucleotides are TGCGCCAGCGGACCAGGGCTCTCTGGAAACACCATATATTTT.

V usage is TRBV7-9 and J usage is TRBJ1-2; 7 bases are a match to TRBD1. After removal of 2 bases from V and 4 bases from J, the junction contained 1 base not matched to a gene. CDR1 is SEHNR, CDR2 FQNEAQ, per germline (reference sequence). The CDR3 runs 13 residues. The CDR3 nucleotides read TGTGCCAGCAGCTTATCAGGGGGCTATGGCTACACCTTC. It encodes CASSLSGGYGYTF.

The chain joins TRBV7-2 to TRBJ1-6; perhaps TRBD1 as D (5 bases). The CDR3 covers 14 residues. The V gene lost 5 bases and the J gene lost 5 bases, with 10 bases spanning the gap. In germline, CDR1 is SGHTA, CDR2 FQGNSA. Here the CDR3 reads CASSLTGDNSPLHF. CDR3 DNA sequence: TGTGCCAGCAGCCTTACGGGGGATAATTCACCCCTCCACTTT.

The rearrangement joins TRBV5-1 to TRBJ2-2, with 7 nucleotides matching TRBD2. The CDR3 is made up of 15 amino acids. CDR1 is SGHRS, CDR2 YFSETQ, per germline. V lost 4 bases to trimming and J lost 7 bases; unmatched junction nucleotides: 10. The CDR3 DNA reads as TGCGCCAGCAGCGCGACGGGGGGTAAGATCGGGGAGCTGTTTTTT. It is translated as CASSATGGKIGELFF.

In regard to this clone: One junction end disagrees with the germline gene, perhaps due to a read error. This chain uses TRBV7-2 with TRBJ2-7; TRBD2 agrees at 8 bases. Looked up from germline, CDR1 is SGHTA and CDR2 is FQGNSA. This CDR3 region has 15 residues. The CDR3, as DNA: TGTGCCAGCAGCTTAGCGGGACTAGGATCCTCCGAGCAGTACTTC. Translation: CASSLAGLGSSEQYF.

This clone was counted a single time. The chain joins TRBV10-3 to TRBJ1-4, with D perhaps matching TRBD1 (6 bases). The CDR3 is 15 amino acids. The V end lost 0 bases, the J end lost 5 bases, and 10 bases lay between the germline ends. Germline V lookup: CDR1 ENHRY, CDR2 SYGVKD. The chain's CDR3 is CAISESTGQNEKLFF. For the CDR3, the DNA is TGTGCCATCAGTGAGTCAACAGGGCAAAATGAAAAACTGTTTTTT.

The table lists this clone with a count of one. The V and J genes are TRBV7-2 and TRBJ2-1; D is unresolved. CDR3 size: 13 residues. CDR1 SGHTA and CDR2 FQGNSA come from the germline V gene. V lost 2 bases and J 13 bases, leaving 15 bases between the germline ends. The CDR3 loop is CASSLSTDPPQFF. CDR3 coding DNA: TGTGCCAGCAGCTTAAGTACGGACCCCCCACAGTTCTTC.

As DNA, the CDR3 is TGTGCCAGCAGCTTCGATTCAGGGGGCCTCTATGGCTACACCTTC. Encoded protein: CASSFDSGGLYGYTF. This sequence joins TRBV7-2 and TRBJ1-2; TRBD1 matches 8 bases. The CDR3 length is 15 residues. Germline CDR1 SGHTA, CDR2 FQGNSA. V was clipped by 3 bases and J by 4 bases; unmatched bases: 7.

V usage is TRBV4-3 and J usage is TRBJ1-5; D is possibly TRBD1 (6 bases). Germline V CDR1 and CDR2: LGHNA, YSLEER. V was trimmed by 0 bases and J by 7 bases, leaving 16 bases between them. The CDR3 consists of 16 residues. The DNA of the CDR3 is TGCGCCAGCAGCCAAGATCTTGGGCAGGGACACCAGCCCCAGCATTTT. Its protein product is CASSQDLGQGHQPQHF.

The chain carries TRBV5-5 and TRBJ1-1; D is uncertain. The CDR3 is 14 residues long. V lost 2 bases and J lost 1, with 9 bases in between. Germline lookup yields CDR1 SGHKS and CDR2 YYEKEE (reference sequence). The CDR3 region has the DNA TGTGCCAGCAGCTTCGAGGGTAAGAACACTGAAGCTTTCTTT. Translated: CASSFEGKNTEAFF.

This clone was observed a single time. The V gene is TRBV6-6, the J gene TRBJ1-6; D is unresolved. Germline V gene sequence: CDR1 MNHNY, CDR2 SVGAGI (reference sequence). The length of the CDR3 is 16 residues. With 3 bases removed from V and 5 bases from J, the gap between germline ends came to 14 bases. This CDR3 reads CASSYDGRVNNSPLHF. The DNA for the CDR3 is TGTGCCAGCAGTTATGATGGGAGGGTAAATAATTCACCCCTCCACTTT.

This clone has a handful of counts. The V gene is TRBV10-1, the J gene TRBJ2-7, with 7 bases matching TRBD1. With 8 bases clipped from V and 6 bases from J, the junction kept 10 bases outside the gene matches. Germline-derived CDR1 and CDR2 are WNHNN and SYGVQD (reference sequence). The CDR3 contains 13 residues. CDR3 sequence: CASQDENRGEQYF. The CDR3 region has the DNA TGCGCCAGCCAAGACGAGAACAGGGGCGAGCAGTACTTC.

This chain links TRBV6-4 with TRBJ2-7, with D tentatively TRBD2 (5 bases). The germline CDR1 and CDR2 sequences are MRHNA and SNTAGT. The CDR3 is 13 residues long. The V gene lost 6 bases and the J gene lost 5 bases, with 14 bases spanning the gap. CDR3: CASRREPPDEQYF. As DNA, the CDR3 is TGTGCCAGCAGGAGGGAGCCACCGGACGAGCAGTACTTC.

The CDR3 here is CASSLAGAGGYTF. Here the CDR3 DNA reads TGTGCCAGCAGCTTAGCAGGGGCCGGTGGCTACACCTTC. The rearrangement uses TRBV7-2 and TRBJ1-2; maybe TRBD1 (5 bases). The germline gives CDR1 SGHTA, CDR2 FQGNSA. This CDR3 has 13 amino acids. V was cut by 0 bases and J by 7 bases, with 9 bases left in between.

The table lists this clone with a few counts. This sequence joins TRBV7-6 and TRBJ2-5; 10 bases map to TRBD2. The CDR3 is made up of 15 amino acids. The trim removed 6 bases at V and 2 bases at J, leaving 6 bases unmatched. CDR1 is SGHVS, CDR2 FNYEAQ, per germline. For the CDR3, the DNA is TGTGCCAGCAGTTCCGGACTAGCGGAGCAAGAGACCCAGTACTTC. It is translated as CASSSGLAEQETQYF.

V and J are TRBV6-2 or TRBV6-3 and TRBJ1-6; possibly TRBD1 for D (5 bases). V lost 2 bases to trimming and J lost 5 bases, with 16 bases between them. The CDR3 totals 17 residues. Looked up from germline, CDR1 is MNHEY and CDR2 is SVGEGT. CDR3 bases: TGTGCCAGCAGTTACGTGTTAGGGGAAACCGATAATTCACCCCTCCACTTT. Translating it yields CASSYVLGETDNSPLHF.

The chain joins TRBV29-1 to TRBJ1-2, with TRBD1 as a possible D gene (6 bases). This CDR3 contains 13 residues. Germline CDR1 is SQVTM and CDR2 is ANQGSEA. V was trimmed by 7 bases and J by 7 bases, leaving 19 bases between them. The CDR3 sequence is CSGRTVVGAGYTF. DNA for the CDR3: TGCAGCGGGAGGACGGTCGTGGGGGCTGGCTACACCTTC.

The rearrangement joins TRBV19 to TRBJ2-5; 8 bases are shared with TRBD2. This CDR3 comprises 13 residues. Germline CDR1 reads LNHDA; CDR2 reads SQIVND (reference sequence). The J segment lost 5 bases and the V segment lost 3 bases, leaving 2 bases of the junction unmatched. The CDR3 loop reads CASSIREGETQYF. CDR3 coding DNA: TGTGCCAGTAGTATCCGGGAGGGGGAGACCCAGTACTTC.

V gene TRBV7-2 combines with J gene TRBJ2-7; weak D call: TRBD2 (5 bases). The V end lost 2 bases, the J end lost 5 bases, and 13 bases lay between the germline ends. This CDR3 comprises 14 residues. Germline values: CDR1 SGHTA, CDR2 FQGNSA. This CDR3 is CASSLQGGYDEQYF. The DNA of the CDR3 is TGTGCCAGCAGCTTACAAGGCGGGTACGACGAGCAGTACTTC.

The CDR3 region is CASSFGKTEAFF. In nucleotides, the CDR3 is TGCGCCAGCAGCTTCGGTAAGACTGAAGCTTTCTTT. The chain joins TRBV5-1 to TRBJ1-1; D is undetermined. Germline-derived CDR1 and CDR2 are SGHRS and YFSETQ. Trimming took 2 bases from V and 5 from J, leaving 7 bases between them. The CDR3 has 12 residues. Full variable domain (missing parts from reference TRBV5-1 and TRBJ1-1): KAGVTQTPRYLIKTRGQQVTLSCSPISGHRSVSWYQQTPGQGLQFLFEYFSETQRNKGNFPGRFSGRQFSNSRSEMNVSTLELGDSALYLCASSFGKTEAFFGQGTRLTVV.

The chain has TRBV5-1 and TRBJ1-2, with 7 bases identical to TRBD1. CDR1 SGHRS and CDR2 YFSETQ come from the germline V gene. The CDR3 consists of 15 residues. V dropped 0 bases and J dropped 4; count of bases not matched to a gene: 6. The CDR3 coding sequence is TGCGCCAGCAGCTTGGCCCTGGGACAGAGCTATGGCTACACCTTC. Protein: CASSLALGQSYGYTF.

The chain couples TRBV2 to TRBJ2-2; the D is unclear. Germline values: CDR1 SNHLY, CDR2 FYNNEI. The ends were cut back, 3 bases at V and 8 bases at J, with 7 bases in the middle. The CDR3 is made up of 12 amino acids. The CDR3 loop reads CASSDNGGELFF. DNA of the CDR3: TGTGCCAGCAGTGATAATGGAGGGGAGCTGTTTTTT.

The J gene is TRBJ2-3, the V gene TRBV7-2, with D uncertain. Per germline, CDR1 SGHTA and CDR2 FQGNSA. This CDR3 region has 16 residues. V was clipped by 3 bases and J by 0 bases, with 13 bases between them. The CDR3 here is CASSFPQRSSTDTQYF. The CDR3 nucleotides read TGTGCCAGCAGCTTTCCCCAGCGATCTAGCACAGATACGCAGTATTTT.

J is TRBJ1-5 and V is TRBV19, with TRBD1 matching over 11 bases. The CDR3 length is 17 residues. Looked up from germline, CDR1 is LNHDA and CDR2 is SQIVND (reference sequence). Germline trimming cut 7 bases from V and 5 bases from J; bases unmatched to any gene: 13. CDR3 protein: CASTGGRDRGFYQPQHF. The CDR3 nucleotides read TGTGCCAGTACTGGCGGGAGGGACAGGGGGTTTTATCAGCCCCAGCATTTT. Together with reference TRBV19 and TRBJ1-5, the CDR3 gives the full variable domain: DGGITQSPKYLFRKEGQNVTLSCEQNLNHDAMYWYRQDPGQGLRLIYYSQIVNDFQKGDIAEGYSVSREKKESFPLTVTSAQKNPTAFYLCASTGGRDRGFYQPQHFGDGTRLSIL.

The gene calls are TRBV6-5 and TRBJ1-3; D uncertain. The V gene's germline CDR1 is MNHEY and CDR2 SVGAGI. The V gene lost 7 bases and the J gene lost 0 bases, with 10 bases spanning the gap. This CDR3 is 14 amino acids long. CDR3 sequence reads: CASTGILSGNTIYF. In DNA, the CDR3 is TGTGCCAGCACCGGGATCCTCTCTGGAAACACCATATATTTT.

V and J are TRBV7-8 and TRBJ2-3, with TRBD1 matching 10 bases. Germline V gives CDR1 SGHVS, CDR2 FQNEAQ. After removal of 5 bases from V and 4 bases from J, the junction contained 3 bases not matched to a gene. The CDR3 covers 14 residues. The CDR3 reads CASSKTGGPDTQYF. The DNA of the CDR3 is TGTGCCAGCAGCAAGACAGGGGGCCCAGATACGCAGTATTTT.

V and J are TRBV7-7 and TRBJ1-3; D is ambiguous. Per the germline V gene, CDR1 is SSHAT and CDR2 is FNYEAQ (reference sequence). The V end was cut by 1 base, the J end by 3 bases, with 4 bases between. The CDR3 spans 13 residues. Here the CDR3 reads CASSLDLGNTIYF. CDR3 coding DNA: TGTGCCAGCAGCTTAGATCTTGGAAACACCATATATTTT.